These T cell receptor beta chains were read from a single sample in a study of shared clonotypes between healthy human individuals. Clones were sequenced by immunoSEQ multiplex PCR, and TCRdb holds only the in-frame ones, with some missing. This sample has fewer than 700,000 clones; around three quarters occur once, and the top ten carry approximately 12%. Sequenced: PBMCs. Receptors originate from a woman aged 40 to 55 in good health. Some clones in this sample may be carry-over from other donors' samples. Both conserved end residues are part of each CDR3. D genes are given only for firm matches. Clone size is not always given. Where it is, it says once, few, many or a class for expanded clones.

CDR3	DNA	size	V	J	D
CSVPIGTLVYNEQFF	TGCAGCGTTCCCATCGGGACTCTAGTCTACAATGAGCAGTTCTTC	once	TRBV29-1	TRBJ2-1	-
CASSQATGGFYEQYF	TGCGCCAGCAGCCAAGCCACAGGGGGGTTCTACGAGCAGTACTTC	-	TRBV4-3	TRBJ2-7	TRBD1
CASTDGGNQPQHF	TGTGCCAGCACCGACGGGGGGAATCAGCCCCAGCATTTT	-	TRBV28	TRBJ1-5	-
CASTTREDTEAFF	TGTGCCAGCACCACCAGGGAGGACACTGAAGCTTTCTTT	-	TRBV2	TRBJ1-1	-
CASSQQGRTYEQYF	TGTGCCAGCTCACAACAGGGTCGGACCTACGAGCAGTACTTC	-	TRBV18	TRBJ2-7	-
CAWSSYSIGQGPYEQYF	TGTGCCTGGAGTTCCTATTCCATCGGACAGGGCCCCTACGAGCAGTACTTC	-	TRBV30	TRBJ2-7	TRBD1
CASSFDRGPYEQYF	TGTGCCAGCAGCTTTGACAGAGGCCCTTACGAGCAGTACTTC	-	TRBV5-6	TRBJ2-7	-
CASSRTVITNTGELFF	TGTGCCAGCAGCCGTACCGTCATCACGAACACCGGGGAGCTGTTTTTT	few	TRBV28	TRBJ2-2	-
CASSPGGGNQPQHF	TGTGCCAGCTCACCAGGAGGGGGCAATCAGCCCCAGCATTTT	-	TRBV18	TRBJ1-5	-
CASRKEGRNTEAFF	TGTGCCAGCAGGAAGGAGGGGCGGAACACTGAAGCTTTCTTT	-	TRBV6-7	TRBJ1-1	-
CASSSQREANTGELFF	TGCGCCAGCAGCTCCCAGCGGGAGGCGAACACCGGGGAGCTGTTTTTT	-	TRBV5-1	TRBJ2-2	TRBD2
CASSTQGKGEQYF	TGTGCCAGTAGTACACAGGGGAAAGGCGAGCAGTACTTC	many	TRBV19	TRBJ2-7	TRBD1
CASSQDREQFF	TGCGCCAGCAGCCAAGACAGGGAGCAGTTCTTC	many	TRBV4-1	TRBJ2-1	-
CASSLGGQWSPLTVETDTQYF	TGTGCCAGCAGTTTAGGGGGCCAATGGTCCCCGCTAACTGTTGAGACAGATACGCAGTATTTT	once	TRBV2	TRBJ2-3	TRBD1
CASSFGLAGLYEQYF	TGTGCCAGCAGTTTTGGACTAGCGGGGTTGTACGAGCAGTACTTC	once	TRBV28	TRBJ2-7	TRBD2
CASSLGLPVEQYF	TGTGCCAGCAGCCTAGGACTACCGGTCGAGCAGTACTTC	-	TRBV21-1	TRBJ2-7	-
CASSVGQTDTQYF	TGTGCCAGCAGCGTAGGGCAGACAGATACGCAGTATTTT	few	TRBV9	TRBJ2-3	-
CASSPGHFADEQYF	TGTGCCAGCAGCCCCGGACATTTTGCGGACGAGCAGTACTTC	few	TRBV5-4	TRBJ2-7	-
CASSPSLWELEFF	TGTGCCAGCTCACCATCGTTGTGGGAGCTTGAGTTCTTC	-	TRBV18	TRBJ2-1	-